These 15 T cell receptor beta chains originate from one sample sequenced in a study of graft-versus-host responses after intestinal transplantation. Generated by immunoSEQ multiplex PCR, the TCRdb table keeps only in-frame clones and is missing some. The repertoire consists of over 60,000 clones, with roughly 92% occurring once and the leading ten covering less than 8%. Sequencing used bone marrow, obtained 734 days after intestinal transplantation. The source is a human patient who received an intestinal transplant, so some T cells may come from the graft donor.

The chain has TRBV4-1 and TRBJ1-6; possible D gene TRBD1, 5 bases. Looked up from germline, CDR1 is MGHRA and CDR2 is YSYEKL. V dropped 1 base and J dropped 11 bases, with 15 bases sitting between them. This CDR3 is built from 15 residues. The CDR3 is CASSQASETDTPLHF. For the CDR3, the DNA is TGCGCCAGCAGCCAAGCCTCCGAGACAGATACACCCCTCCACTTT.

This clone occurred a few times. V is TRBV7-9 and J is TRBJ1-1; perhaps TRBD1 as D (5 bases). The CDR3 is made up of 11 amino acids. With 5 bases removed from V and 8 bases from J, the gap between germline ends came to 9 bases. Germline V gene lookup returns CDR1 SEHNR and CDR2 FQNEAQ (reference sequence). The CDR3 DNA reads TGTGCCAGCAGCGCCCGGACAGAAGCTTTCTTT. Protein sequence: CASSARTEAFF.

This clone was recorded once. V is TRBV21-1 and J is TRBJ1-1; the table's D call, TRBD1, was not checked against the DNA. TRBV21-1 has pseudogene status. CDR3 size: 15 residues. This CDR3 reads CASTRDRGTNTEAFF. CDR3 nucleotides: TGTGCCAGCACCAGGGACAGGGGAACGAACACTGAAGCTTTCTTT.

The table lists this clone with a count of one. The rearrangement links TRBV2 to TRBJ2-7; possibly TRBD2 for D (6 bases). The germline CDR1 and CDR2 sequences are SNHLY and FYNNEI. The CDR3 extends over 16 amino acids. Trimming shortened V by 4 bases and J by 6 bases, and 22 bases separated the two germline ends. In DNA form, the CDR3 reads TGTGCCAGCAGTGCGACGGGACTCTCCGGTTTGGGCGAGCAGTACTTC. It specifies CASSATGLSGLGEQYF.

The chain combines TRBV11-2 with TRBJ2-7, with D unresolved. CDR1 and CDR2 (germline): SGHAT, FQNNGV. The CDR3 loop spans 14 amino acids. Trimming shortened V by 0 bases and J by 3 bases, and 9 bases separated the two germline ends. The CDR3 sequence is CASSLEAASYEQYF. In DNA, the CDR3 is TGTGCCAGCAGCTTAGAGGCGGCAAGCTACGAGCAGTACTTC.

The genes are TRBV19 and TRBJ2-1; 14 bases are a match to TRBD2. The trim removed 3 bases at V and 6 bases at J, leaving 1 base unmatched. The CDR3 is 15 residues long. Germline V gene data show CDR1 as LNHDA and CDR2 as SQIVND (reference sequence). DNA for the CDR3: TGTGCCAGTAGTATGACTAGCGGGGGGGCCAATGAGCAGTTCTTC. Translation: CASSMTSGGANEQFF.

The chain links TRBV5-1 to TRBJ2-3; D remains ambiguous. This CDR3 is 16 amino acids long. Trimming took off 0 bases at V and 2 bases at J, with 13 bases between the two ends. Germline values: CDR1 SGHRS, CDR2 YFSETQ. The CDR3 nucleotides read TGCGCCAGCAGCTTGGGGCAGTCCCTGTTCACAGATACGCAGTATTTT. Translated, it gives CASSLGQSLFTDTQYF.

The CDR3 sequence: CASSISPGGDYGYTF. For the CDR3, the DNA is TGTGCCAGTAGTATTAGTCCAGGGGGCGACTATGGCTACACCTTC. The J gene is TRBJ1-2, the V gene TRBV19; 8 bases agree with TRBD1. J was trimmed by 3 bases and V by 3 bases; bases with no gene match: 6. The CDR3 runs to 15 residues. The germline gives CDR1 LNHDA, CDR2 SQIVND (reference sequence).

The chain recombines TRBV28 with TRBJ1-3, with D possibly being TRBD1 (6 bases). Trimming shortened V by 2 bases and J by 0 bases, and 14 bases separated the two germline ends. CDR1 is MDHEN and CDR2 is SYDVKM in the germline V gene. The CDR3 runs to 17 residues. CDR3 protein: CASSLPYGGLSGNTIYF. In nucleotides, the CDR3 is TGTGCCAGCAGTTTACCCTATGGGGGCCTCTCTGGAAACACCATATATTTT.

The V call is TRBV5-1, the J call TRBJ2-1; TRBD2 aligns across 7 bases. The junction had 19 bases not matched to a gene; V was cut back by 2 bases and J by 2 bases. The CDR3 is 20 residues long. Germline V lookup: CDR1 SGHRS, CDR2 YFSETQ. The CDR3 region has the DNA TGCGCCAGCAGCTTCCCCCCTTTGCGGGAGAACCCGGGAACCTACAATGAGCAGTTCTTC. Protein sequence: CASSFPPLRENPGTYNEQFF.

J is TRBJ1-1 and V is TRBV29-1; D ambiguous. The CDR3 runs to 14 residues. Trimming removed 3 bases from V and 4 bases from J, with 15 bases in between. CDR1 SQVTM and CDR2 ANQGSEA come from the germline V gene. The CDR3 region is CSVDRLLRPTEAFF. DNA of the CDR3: TGCAGCGTTGATAGGCTTCTAAGGCCCACTGAAGCTTTCTTT.

The chain uses TRBV9 and TRBJ2-1, with TRBD2 matching over 7 bases. Per the germline V gene, CDR1 is SGDLS and CDR2 is YYNGEE. The CDR3 runs 16 residues. V trimming: 4 bases; J trimming: 8 bases; junction bases outside the gene matches: 15. DNA of the CDR3: TGTGCCAGCAGCCCGACCCCAGGACTAGGAGGCCATGAGCAGTTCTTC. This codes for CASSPTPGLGGHEQFF.

This chain connects TRBV6-5 to TRBJ1-4; 7 bases are shared with TRBD1. The CDR3 spans 16 residues. Germline V CDR1 and CDR2: MNHEY, SVGAGI. V gave up 1 base and J gave up 7 bases; unmatched junction bases: 9. The CDR3 is CASSYLPRQGGEKLFF. CDR3 bases: TGTGCCAGCAGTTACTTACCGAGACAGGGAGGTGAAAAACTGTTTTTT.

V and J are TRBV29-1 and TRBJ2-4; D is possibly TRBD1 (6 bases). V gave up 7 bases and J gave up 8 bases, with 21 bases separating them. Germline CDR1 is SQVTM and CDR2 is ANQGSEA. The CDR3 is 14 residues long. CDR3 protein: CSGLTQGNLDIQYF. DNA of the CDR3: TGCAGCGGCCTAACTCAGGGGAATCTGGACATTCAGTACTTC.

This chain joins TRBV6-6 and TRBJ2-7; D gene uncertain. Germline V gives CDR1 MNHNY, CDR2 SVGAGI (reference sequence). V lost 5 bases, J lost 3 bases, and 14 bases lay in between. This CDR3 contains 14 residues. The CDR3 loop reads CASSPDNTYYEQYF. The CDR3 bases are TGTGCCAGCAGTCCCGACAATACTTACTACGAGCAGTACTTC.